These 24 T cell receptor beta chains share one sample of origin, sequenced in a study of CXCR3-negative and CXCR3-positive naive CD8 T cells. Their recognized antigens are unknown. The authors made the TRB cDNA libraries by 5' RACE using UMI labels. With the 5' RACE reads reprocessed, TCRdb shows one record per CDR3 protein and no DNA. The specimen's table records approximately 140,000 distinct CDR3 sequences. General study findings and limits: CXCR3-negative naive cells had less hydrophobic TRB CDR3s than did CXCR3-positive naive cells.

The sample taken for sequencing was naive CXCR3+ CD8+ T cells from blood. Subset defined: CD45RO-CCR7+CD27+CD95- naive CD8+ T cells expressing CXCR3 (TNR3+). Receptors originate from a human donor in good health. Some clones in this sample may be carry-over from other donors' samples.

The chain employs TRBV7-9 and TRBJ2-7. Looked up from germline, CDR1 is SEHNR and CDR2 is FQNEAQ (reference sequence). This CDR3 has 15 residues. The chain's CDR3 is CASSLMTENGYEQYF. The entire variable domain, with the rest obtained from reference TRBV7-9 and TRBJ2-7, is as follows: DTGVSQNPRHKITKRGQNVTFRCDPISEHNRLYWYRQTLGQGPEFLTYFQNEAQLEKSRLLSDRFSAERPKGSFSTLEIQRTEQGDSAMYLCASSLMTENGYEQYFGPGTRLTVT.

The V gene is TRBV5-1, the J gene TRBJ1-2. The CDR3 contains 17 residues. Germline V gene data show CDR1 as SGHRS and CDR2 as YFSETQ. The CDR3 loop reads CASSLSLGIAANYGYTF. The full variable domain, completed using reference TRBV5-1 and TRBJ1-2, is KAGVTQTPRYLIKTRGQQVTLSCSPISGHRSVSWYQQTPGQGLQFLFEYFSETQRNKGNFPGRFSGRQFSNSRSEMNVSTLELGDSALYLCASSLSLGIAANYGYTFGSGTRLTVV.

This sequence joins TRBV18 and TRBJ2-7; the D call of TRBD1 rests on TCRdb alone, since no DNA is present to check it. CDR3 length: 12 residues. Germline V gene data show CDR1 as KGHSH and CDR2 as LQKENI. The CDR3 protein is CASSYGTDEQYF. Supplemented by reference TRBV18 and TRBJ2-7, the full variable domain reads NAGVMQNPRHLVRRRGQEARLRCSPMKGHSHVYWYRQLPEEGLKFMVYLQKENIIDESGMPKERFSAEFPKEGPSILRIQQVVRGDSAAYFCASSYGTDEQYFGPGTRLTVT.

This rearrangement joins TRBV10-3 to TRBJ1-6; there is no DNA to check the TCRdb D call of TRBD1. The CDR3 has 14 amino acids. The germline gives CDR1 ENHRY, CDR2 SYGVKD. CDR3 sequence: CAISSDREDSPLHF.

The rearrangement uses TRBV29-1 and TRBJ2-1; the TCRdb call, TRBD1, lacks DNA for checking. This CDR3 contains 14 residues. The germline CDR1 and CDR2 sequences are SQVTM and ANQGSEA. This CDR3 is CSVWGGNSYNEQFF.

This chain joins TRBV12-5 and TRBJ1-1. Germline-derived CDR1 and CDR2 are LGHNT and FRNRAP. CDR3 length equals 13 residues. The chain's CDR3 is CASGLGWNTEAFF.

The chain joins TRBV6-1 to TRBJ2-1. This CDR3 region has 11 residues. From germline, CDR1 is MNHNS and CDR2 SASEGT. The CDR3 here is CAILIQNEQFF.

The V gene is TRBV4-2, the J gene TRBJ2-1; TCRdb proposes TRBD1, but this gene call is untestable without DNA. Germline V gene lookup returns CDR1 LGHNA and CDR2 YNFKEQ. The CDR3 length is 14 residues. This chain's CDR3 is CASSSAWGHNEQFF.

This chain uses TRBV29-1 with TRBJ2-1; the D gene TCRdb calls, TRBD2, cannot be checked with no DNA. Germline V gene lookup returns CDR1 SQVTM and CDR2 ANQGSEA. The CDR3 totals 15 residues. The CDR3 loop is CSVEDWGRANNEQFF.

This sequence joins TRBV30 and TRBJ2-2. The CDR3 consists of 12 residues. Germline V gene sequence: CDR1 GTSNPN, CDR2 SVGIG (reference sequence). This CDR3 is CAWSTNTGELFF. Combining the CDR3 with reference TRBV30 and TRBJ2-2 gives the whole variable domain SQTIHQWPATLVQPVGSPLSLECTVEGTSNPNLYWYRQAAGRGLQLLFYSVGIGQISSEVPQNLSASRPQDRQFILSSKKLLLSDSGFYLCAWSTNTGELFFGEGSRLTVL.

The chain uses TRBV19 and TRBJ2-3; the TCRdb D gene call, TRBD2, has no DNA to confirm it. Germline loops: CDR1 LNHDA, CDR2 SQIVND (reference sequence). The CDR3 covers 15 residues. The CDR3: CATALTSGITDTQYF.

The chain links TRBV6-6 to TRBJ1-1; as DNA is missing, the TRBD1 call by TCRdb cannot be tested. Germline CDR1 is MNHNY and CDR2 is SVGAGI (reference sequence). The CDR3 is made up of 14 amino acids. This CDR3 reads CASSPGQYNTEAFF.

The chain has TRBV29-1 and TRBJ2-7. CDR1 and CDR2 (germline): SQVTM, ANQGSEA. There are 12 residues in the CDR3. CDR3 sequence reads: CSVLRPQGEQYF.

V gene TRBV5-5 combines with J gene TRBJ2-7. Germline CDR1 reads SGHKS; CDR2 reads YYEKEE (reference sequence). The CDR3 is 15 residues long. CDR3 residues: CASSLSPNQDYEQYF. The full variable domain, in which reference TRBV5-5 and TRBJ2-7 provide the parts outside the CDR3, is DAGVTQSPTHLIKTRGQQVTLRCSPISGHKSVSWYQQVLGQGPQFIFQYYEKEERGRGNFPDRFSARQFPNYSSELNVNALLLGDSALYLCASSLSPNQDYEQYFGPGTRLTVT.

Here the CDR3 reads CASSPSRSQPQHF. The chain has TRBV3-1 and TRBJ1-5. This CDR3 has 13 residues. Per the germline V gene, CDR1 is LGHDT and CDR2 is YNNKEL (reference sequence).

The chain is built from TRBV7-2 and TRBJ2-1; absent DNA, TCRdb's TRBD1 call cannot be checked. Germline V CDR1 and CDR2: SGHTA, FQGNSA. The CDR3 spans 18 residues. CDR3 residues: CASSHDLKQGLSYNEQFF.

The CDR3 is CASSSGTGGPYEQYF. The chain combines TRBV7-9 with TRBJ2-7; TCRdb's assignment of TRBD1 cannot be checked, as there is no DNA. The CDR3 sequence is 15 residues long. Per germline, CDR1 SEHNR and CDR2 FQNEAQ (reference sequence).

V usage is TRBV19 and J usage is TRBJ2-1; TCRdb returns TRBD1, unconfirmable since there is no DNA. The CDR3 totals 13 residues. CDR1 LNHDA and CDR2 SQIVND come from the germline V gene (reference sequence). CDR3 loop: CASSMVSGGEQFF.

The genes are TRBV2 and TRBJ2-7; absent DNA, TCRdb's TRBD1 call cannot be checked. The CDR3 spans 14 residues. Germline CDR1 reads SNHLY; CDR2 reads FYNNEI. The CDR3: CASKGWTEDYEQYF.

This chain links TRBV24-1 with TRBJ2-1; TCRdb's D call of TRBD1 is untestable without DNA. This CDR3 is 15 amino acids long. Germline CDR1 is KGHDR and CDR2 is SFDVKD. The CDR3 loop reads CATSDFGDPYNEQFF.

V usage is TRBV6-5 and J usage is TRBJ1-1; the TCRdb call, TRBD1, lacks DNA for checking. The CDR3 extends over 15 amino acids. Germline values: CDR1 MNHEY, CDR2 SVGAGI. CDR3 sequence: CASSYEDSPTTEAFF.

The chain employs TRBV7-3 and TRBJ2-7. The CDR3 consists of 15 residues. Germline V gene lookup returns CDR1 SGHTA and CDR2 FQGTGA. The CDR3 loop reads CASSFYGGSSYEQYF.

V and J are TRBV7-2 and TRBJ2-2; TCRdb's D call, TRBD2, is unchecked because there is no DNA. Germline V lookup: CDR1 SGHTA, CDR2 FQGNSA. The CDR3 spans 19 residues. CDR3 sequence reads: CASSLEWLAGGASTGELFF.

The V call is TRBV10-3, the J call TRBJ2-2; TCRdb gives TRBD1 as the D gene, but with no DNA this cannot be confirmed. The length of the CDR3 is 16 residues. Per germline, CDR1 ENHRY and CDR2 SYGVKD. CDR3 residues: CAISPKGPDNTGELFF.